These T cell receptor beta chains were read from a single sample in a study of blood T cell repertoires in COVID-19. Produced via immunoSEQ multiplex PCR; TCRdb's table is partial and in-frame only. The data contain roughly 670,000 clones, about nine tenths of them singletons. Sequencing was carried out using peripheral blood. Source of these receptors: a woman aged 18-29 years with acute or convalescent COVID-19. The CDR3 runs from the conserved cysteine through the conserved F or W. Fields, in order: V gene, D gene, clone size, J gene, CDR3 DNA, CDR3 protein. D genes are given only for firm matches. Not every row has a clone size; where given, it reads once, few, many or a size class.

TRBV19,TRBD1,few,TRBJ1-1,TGTGCCAGTAGTGTAGGGGACAGGGGTAACACTGAAGCTTTCTTT,CASSVGDRGNTEAFF
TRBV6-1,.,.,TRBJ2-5,TGTGCCAGCAGTGAATGGGGGGTAGGCTTGGGAGAGACCCAGTACTTC,CASSEWGVGLGETQYF
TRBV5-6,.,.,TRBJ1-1,TGTGCCAGCACCCTAACAGTGAACACTGAAGCTTTCTTT,CASTLTVNTEAFF
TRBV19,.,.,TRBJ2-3,TGTGCCAGTACGGGGTCTGACCTACTCACAGATACGCAGTATTTT,CASTGSDLLTDTQYF
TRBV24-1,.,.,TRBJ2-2,TGTGCCACCAGTCCCCCAACCGGGGAGCTGTTTTTT,CATSPPTGELFF
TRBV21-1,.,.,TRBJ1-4,TGTGCCAGCAGCAAAGGGACACGGGGGTTGGGTTGGGCTAATGAAAAACTGTTTTTT,CASSKGTRGLGWANEKLFF
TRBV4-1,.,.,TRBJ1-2,TGCGCCAGCAGCGTAAGAGTGGAGGGGAGAGGAGAGCGCTATGGCTACACCTTC,CASSVRVEGRGERYGYTF
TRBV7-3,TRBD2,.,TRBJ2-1,TGTGCCAGCAGCTTAAGAAGCGGGGCGGGCGATGAGCAGTTCTTC,CASSLRSGAGDEQFF
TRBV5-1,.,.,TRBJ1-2,TGCGCCAGCAGCTCAGACAGGCCTATGTCGGGCTATGGCTACACCTTC,CASSSDRPMSGYGYTF
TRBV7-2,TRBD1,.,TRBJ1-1,TGTGCCAGCAGCTTAGCCGTCTACAGGGGGCGACCTTCGAACACTGAAGCTTTCTTT,CASSLAVYRGRPSNTEAFF
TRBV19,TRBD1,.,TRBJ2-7,TGTGCCAGTAGTACGGCCGGGACAGCCTTCTACGAGCAGTACTTC,CASSTAGTAFYEQYF
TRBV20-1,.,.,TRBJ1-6,TGCAGTGCTAGTTTTGGCCTCGATTCACCCCTCCACTTT,CSASFGLDSPLHF
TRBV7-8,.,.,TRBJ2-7,TGTGCCAGCAGCCCCCTGGGCGCGTTGCTCGAGCAGTACTTC,CASSPLGALLEQYF
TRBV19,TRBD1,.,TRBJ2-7,TGTGCCAGTAGCGCGGGAAGTCCGGGACAGGGGTCCTACGAGCAGTACTTC,CASSAGSPGQGSYEQYF
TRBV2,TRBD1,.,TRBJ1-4,TGTGCCAGCCGAACACAGGGGGTACAGGAAAAACTGTTTTTT,CASRTQGVQEKLFF
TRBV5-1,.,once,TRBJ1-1,TGCGCCAGCAGCTTTGCGGGACTTGAAGCTTTCTTT,CASSFAGLEAFF
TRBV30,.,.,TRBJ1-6,TGTGCCTGGACGGGATACAGGGTCTGCTCCTATAATTCACCCCTCCACTTT,CAWTGYRVCSYNSPLHF
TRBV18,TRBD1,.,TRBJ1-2,TGTGCCAGCTCCCCAGGGGGCGCGGGCTATGGCTACACCTTC,CASSPGGAGYGYTF
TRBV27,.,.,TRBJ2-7,TGTGCCAGCAGTTTATCCGGTAAAGGGGAAAGCTACGAGCAGTACTTC,CASSLSGKGESYEQYF
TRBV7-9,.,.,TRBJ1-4,TGTGCCTGGACCCGGCGGGTTGCAACTAATGAAAAACTGTTTTTT,CAWTRRVATNEKLFF
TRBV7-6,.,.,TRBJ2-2,TGTGCCAGCAGCTTAGCGCTTTGGCCGTTCACCGGGGAGCTGTTTTTT,CASSLALWPFTGELFF
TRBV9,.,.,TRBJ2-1,TGTGCCAGCAGCTTCCGACAGGGACTGGGCAATGAGCAGTTCTTC,CASSFRQGLGNEQFF
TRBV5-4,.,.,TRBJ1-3,TGTGCCAGCAGCTTGGCCGGAGGGGGAAACACCATATATTTT,CASSLAGGGNTIYF
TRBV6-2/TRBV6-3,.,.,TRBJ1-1,TGTGCCAGCAGTTACCTGGCGGCTGAAGCTTTCTTT,CASSYLAAEAFF
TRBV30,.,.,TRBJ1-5,TGTGCCTCTGATGCCGGAGGGGTTTCCAATCAGCCCCAGCATTTT,CASDAGGVSNQPQHF
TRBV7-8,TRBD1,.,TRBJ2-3,TGTGCCAGCACCAGGGGGCGCGCCCCAGATACGCAGTATTTT,CASTRGRAPDTQYF
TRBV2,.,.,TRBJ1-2,TGTGCCAGCAGTGTTCGTCAGGACTATGGCTACACCTTC,CASSVRQDYGYTF
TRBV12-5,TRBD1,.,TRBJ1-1,TGTGCTAGTGGTTTGGGGCGACAGGGAGCTAAGTCAGCTTTCTTT,CASGLGRQGAKSAFF
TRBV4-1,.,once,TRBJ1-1,TGCGCCAGCAGCCAAGGGGGCCGTCCCCAGTTCGGGAACACTGAAGCTTTCTTT,CASSQGGRPQFGNTEAFF
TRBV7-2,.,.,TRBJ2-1,TGTGCCAGCAGCTTATTCGGCTGGACTAACAATGAGCAGTTCTTC,CASSLFGWTNNEQFF
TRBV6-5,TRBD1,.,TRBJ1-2,TGTGCCAGCAGCTGGACAGGGTTGGTGGTTGGCTACACCTTC,CASSWTGLVVGYTF
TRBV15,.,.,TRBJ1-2,TGTGCCACCAGCAGAGAAGGGGTGGGCTATGGCTACACCTTC,CATSREGVGYGYTF
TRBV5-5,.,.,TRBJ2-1,TGTGCCAGCAGCACCCTTCAGAATGAGCAGTTCTTC,CASSTLQNEQFF
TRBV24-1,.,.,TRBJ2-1,TGTGCCACCAGTGATTCTAAAGGACTCCTTAAAAACAATGAGCAGTTCTTC,CATSDSKGLLKNNEQFF
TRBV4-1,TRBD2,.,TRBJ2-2,TGCGCCAGCAGCCAAGATCTAAGCGGGGGACCCTCAGGCGGGGAGCTGTTTTTT,CASSQDLSGGPSGGELFF
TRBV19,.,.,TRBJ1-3,TGTGCCAGTAGTATCTCCCGGGGGTCCGGAAACACCATATATTTT,CASSISRGSGNTIYF
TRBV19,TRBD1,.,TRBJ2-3,TGTGCCAGTAGTATCTTCGGGGACAGGGGTCCAGATACGCAGTATTTT,CASSIFGDRGPDTQYF
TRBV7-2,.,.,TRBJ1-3,TGTGCCAGCAGCCCCCGGACAGTTAACACCATATATTTT,CASSPRTVNTIYF
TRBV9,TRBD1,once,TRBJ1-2,TGTGCCAGCAGCGGCCTGGGGGACAGGGCGGCCTATGGCTACACCTTC,CASSGLGDRAAYGYTF
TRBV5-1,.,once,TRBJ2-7,TGCGCCAGCAGGACGGCAGGGGACTACGAGCAGTACTTC,CASRTAGDYEQYF
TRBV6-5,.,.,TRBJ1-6,TGTGCCAGCAGTTACTCGTACCGGGAGAGTTCACCCCTCCACTTT,CASSYSYRESSPLHF
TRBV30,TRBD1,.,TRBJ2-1,TGTGCCTGGATGGACAGGGGGGACAATGAGCAGTTCTTC,CAWMDRGDNEQFF
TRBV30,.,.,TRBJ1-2,TGTGCCTGGAGTGTTGGTGGGCCTCACCTTCTTAACTATGGCTACACCTTC,CAWSVGGPHLLNYGYTF
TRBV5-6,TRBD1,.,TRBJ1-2,TGTGCCAGCAGACAGCCGGGACAGGGATTAAACTATGGCTACACCTTC,CASRQPGQGLNYGYTF
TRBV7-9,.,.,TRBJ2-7,TGTGCCAGCAGCTCCGTCCAGGGATACGAGCAGTACTTC,CASSSVQGYEQYF
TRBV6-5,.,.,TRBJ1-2,TGTGCCAGCTCCCGGGAGTATGGCTACACCTTC,CASSREYGYTF
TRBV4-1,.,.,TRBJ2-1,TGCGCCAGCAGCCATCCCCCTGGGGGGAACAATGAGCAGTTCTTC,CASSHPPGGNNEQFF
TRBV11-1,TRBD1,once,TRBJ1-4,TGTGCCAGCAGCTTACAAGGGACAGGGGAAAAACTGTTTTTT,CASSLQGTGEKLFF
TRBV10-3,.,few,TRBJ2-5,TGTGCCATCAGTGAGCCTGACAGGTTCCAAGAGACCCAGTACTTC,CAISEPDRFQETQYF